This is a list of T cell receptor beta chains from one sample in a study of identifying expanded T cells in peripheral blood. Only in-frame clones appear in the TCRdb table, and some are missing; sequencing was by immunoSEQ multiplex PCR. Of fewer than 130,000 clones in the sample, roughly 91% were seen once. The sequencing input was blood. The receptors stem from a person aged 18 to 75 in good health. The CDR3 runs from the conserved cysteine through the conserved F or W. A D gene is named only where the DNA matches it firmly. The size of a clone is reported for some rows only, either as once, few or many, or as a class for expanded clones.

abundance,v_gene,d_gene,j_gene,CDR3aa,CDR3nt
few,TRBV4-3,-,TRBJ2-1,CASSTGFEQFF,TGCGCCAGCAGCACAGGGTTTGAGCAGTTCTTC
-,TRBV2,-,TRBJ2-7,CASSDRFSYEQYF,TGTGCCAGCAGTGATCGGTTCTCCTACGAGCAGTACTTC
-,TRBV5-6,-,TRBJ2-4,CASSPTVAKNIQYF,TGTGCCAGCAGCCCGACGGTGGCCAAAAACATTCAGTACTTC
-,TRBV15,-,TRBJ2-5,CATSRDLWDQETQYF,TGTGCCACCAGCAGAGATCTTTGGGACCAAGAGACCCAGTACTTC
few,TRBV11-3,TRBD1,TRBJ1-4,CASSLVGDSRTNEKLFF,TGTGCCAGCAGCTTAGTTGGGGACAGCCGAACTAATGAAAAACTGTTTTTT
-,TRBV7-8,-,TRBJ2-1,CASSIGGLSGEQFF,TGTGCCAGCAGCATAGGGGGTCTCAGTGGTGAGCAGTTCTTC
-,TRBV14,-,TRBJ1-1,CASSRPGQGNTEAFF,TGTGCCAGCAGCCGACCGGGACAAGGGAACACTGAAGCTTTCTTT
-,TRBV2,TRBD2,TRBJ2-5,CASSRLAGGETQYF,TGTGCCAGCAGTAGACTAGCGGGGGGGGAGACCCAGTACTTC
-,TRBV30,-,TRBJ1-4,CAWEAGKEKLFF,TGTGCCTGGGAAGCAGGCAAGGAAAAACTGTTTTTT
-,TRBV21-1,-,TRBJ2-6,CASSKVLVSRTLSGANVLTF,TGTGCCAGCAGCAAAGTGCTTGTGAGCAGAACTTTATCTGGGGCCAACGTCCTGACTTTC
-,TRBV29-1,-,TRBJ1-2,CSVLVSRGYGYTF,TGCAGCGTGCTTGTCTCAAGGGGCTATGGCTACACCTTC
-,TRBV25-1,-,TRBJ2-7,CASSDWFQKVGEQYF,TGTGCCAGCAGTGATTGGTTCCAGAAGGTAGGCGAGCAGTACTTC
-,TRBV28,TRBD2,TRBJ2-1,CASSFPHSGGALNEQFF,TGTGCCAGCAGTTTCCCCCATAGCGGGGGGGCCTTAAATGAGCAGTTCTTC
-,TRBV6-6,TRBD2,TRBJ2-5,CASSYTGGEAAQYF,TGTGCCAGCAGTTACACGGGGGGGGAGGCGGCCCAGTACTTC
-,TRBV7-8,-,TRBJ2-5,CASSSRHWGRGEQETQYF,TGTGCCAGCAGCTCTCGTCACTGGGGCAGGGGGGAACAAGAGACCCAGTACTTC
-,TRBV5-6,-,TRBJ2-1,CASRRPPNNEQFF,TGTGCCAGCAGACGACCACCTAACAATGAGCAGTTCTTC
-,TRBV7-2,TRBD1,TRBJ2-2,CASRLGTGGGGELFF,TGTGCCAGCAGGTTGGGGACAGGGGGCGGCGGGGAGCTGTTTTTT
-,TRBV7-9,-,TRBJ2-7,CASSPPAQRLYEQYF,TGTGCCAGCAGCCCCCCGGCCCAGAGGTTATACGAGCAGTACTTC
-,TRBV5-1,TRBD1,TRBJ2-1,CASSPRDSRYNEQFF,TGCGCCAGCAGCCCCCGGGACAGCAGGTACAATGAGCAGTTCTTC
-,TRBV4-1,-,TRBJ1-4,CASSLIMGEKLFF,TGCGCCAGCAGCCTCATAATGGGAGAAAAACTGTTTTTT
-,TRBV19,TRBD1,TRBJ2-3,CASSPGQTASSTDTQYF,TGTGCCAGTAGCCCGGGACAGACCGCCTCTAGCACAGATACGCAGTATTTT
once,TRBV5-4,-,TRBJ2-5,CASSLPGGGLETQYF,TGTGCCAGCAGCCTCCCTGGGGGGGGGCTAGAGACCCAGTACTTC
-,TRBV28,-,TRBJ1-5,CASRLGRGRSNQPQHF,TGTGCCAGCCGCTTGGGAAGGGGGAGAAGCAATCAGCCCCAGCATTTT
few,TRBV5-1,TRBD1,TRBJ1-1,CASSLLGQGYTEAFF,TGCGCCAGCAGCTTGCTGGGACAGGGTTACACTGAAGCTTTCTTT
-,TRBV25-1,-,TRBJ1-2,CASTQAGDGYTF,TGTGCCAGCACACAGGCGGGGGATGGCTACACCTTC
-,TRBV6-6,-,TRBJ2-1,CASRHAGINSYNEQFF,TGTGCCAGCAGGCACGCAGGGATTAACTCCTACAATGAGCAGTTCTTC
-,TRBV27,-,TRBJ1-2,CASSPSRGSYYGYTF,TGTGCCAGCAGTCCGTCCCGGGGCAGCTACTATGGCTACACCTTC
-,TRBV4-3,-,TRBJ2-3,CASGTHGGRDTQYF,TGCGCCAGCGGAACCCACGGGGGTCGAGATACGCAGTATTTT
-,TRBV11-2,TRBD1,TRBJ1-6,CASSSWGQGSSPLHF,TGTGCCAGCAGCTCCTGGGGACAGGGTTCTTCACCCCTCCACTTT
once,TRBV25-1,TRBD1,TRBJ2-7,CASSPGQGSYEQYF,TGTGCCAGCAGTCCAGGACAGGGGTCCTACGAGCAGTACTTC
-,TRBV2,-,TRBJ1-2,CASTGGGYTF,TGTGCCAGCACCGGGGGCGGGTACACCTTC
-,TRBV7-9,-,TRBJ1-5,CASSSGVLSNQPQHF,TGTGCCAGCAGCTCAGGGGTCCTTAGCAATCAGCCCCAGCATTTT
-,TRBV11-2,-,TRBJ2-5,CASSLVAGRLQETQYF,TGTGCCAGCAGCTTAGTAGCAGGGAGGTTGCAAGAGACCCAGTACTTC
few,TRBV27,-,TRBJ1-1,CASGVHPNTEAFF,TGTGCCAGTGGGGTCCACCCTAACACTGAAGCTTTCTTT
-,TRBV4-1,-,TRBJ2-3,CASSLSTGGVADTQYF,TGCGCCAGCAGCCTCTCAACCGGAGGGGTCGCAGATACGCAGTATTTT
-,TRBV5-4,-,TRBJ1-1,CASSWGFGSEAFF,TGTGCCAGCAGCTGGGGTTTCGGCTCTGAAGCTTTCTTT
-,TRBV5-5,-,TRBJ1-4,CASTPLPGRANEKLFF,TGTGCCAGCACTCCGCTTCCTGGTCGGGCTAATGAAAAACTGTTTTTT
-,TRBV11-2,TRBD1,TRBJ2-5,CASSFRLTGPLETQYF,TGTGCCAGCAGCTTCCGTTTGACAGGGCCGCTAGAGACCCAGTACTTC
-,TRBV15,TRBD1,TRBJ1-2,CATSISTGAEIGYTF,TGTGCCACCAGCATAAGTACAGGGGCAGAGATAGGCTACACCTTC
-,TRBV13,-,TRBJ2-1,CASSLEGPLLYNEQFF,TGTGCCAGCAGCTTAGAGGGGCCCCTATTATACAATGAGCAGTTCTTC
-,TRBV5-1,-,TRBJ1-2,CASSPDLNNYGYTF,TGCGCCAGCAGCCCAGACCTTAATAACTATGGCTACACCTTC
-,TRBV4-3,TRBD2,TRBJ2-7,CASSASGAPYEQYF,TGCGCCAGCAGTGCTAGCGGGGCCCCCTACGAGCAGTACTTC
-,TRBV11-2,-,TRBJ2-7,CASSLGSYEQYF,TGTGCCAGCAGCTTGGGCTCCTACGAGCAGTACTTC
once,TRBV5-1,TRBD1,TRBJ2-7,CASSPGQGDEQYF,TGCGCCAGCAGCCCCGGACAGGGGGACGAGCAGTACTTC
-,TRBV27,-,TRBJ1-1,CASSEMRSGSEAFF,TGTGCCAGCAGTGAGATGAGATCAGGCTCTGAAGCTTTCTTT
-,TRBV25-1,-,TRBJ2-5,CASSELRGHGRETQYF,TGTGCCAGCAGTGAATTACGGGGGCACGGGCGGGAGACCCAGTACTTC
-,TRBV7-2,TRBD2,TRBJ2-5,CASSKVSGLPTGQYF,TGTGCCAGCAGCAAAGTATCGGGACTACCCACGGGCCAGTACTTC
-,TRBV5-4,TRBD1,TRBJ1-5,CASSQELGQGDSNQPQHF,TGTGCCAGCAGCCAAGAATTGGGACAGGGCGATAGCAATCAGCCCCAGCATTTT
-,TRBV6-6,-,TRBJ2-3,CASSYRGGGTDTQYF,TGTGCCAGCAGTTACCGAGGGGGAGGAACAGATACGCAGTATTTT
-,TRBV7-8,TRBD2,TRBJ2-6,CASSLWSGAARSGANVLTF,TGTGCCAGCAGCTTATGGAGCGGGGCAGCCCGCTCTGGGGCCAACGTCCTGACTTTC
-,TRBV4-3,-,TRBJ2-6,CASSQGITGGANVLTF,TGCGCCAGCAGCCAAGGGATAACTGGCGGGGCCAACGTCCTGACTTTC
-,TRBV5-1,-,TRBJ1-2,CASSLLPGDNYGYTF,TGCGCCAGCAGCTTGCTCCCAGGGGATAACTATGGCTACACCTTC
-,TRBV11-2,-,TRBJ2-7,CASSPPSSSYEQYF,TGTGCCAGCAGCCCCCCTAGTTCCTCCTACGAGCAGTACTTC
-,TRBV19,-,TRBJ2-1,CASSIDGYNEQFF,TGTGCCAGTAGTATAGACGGATACAATGAGCAGTTCTTC
-,TRBV7-9,-,TRBJ2-6,CASSSSEEVDGANVLTF,TGTGCCAGCAGCTCGTCCGAGGAGGTCGATGGGGCCAACGTCCTGACTTTC
-,TRBV18,-,TRBJ2-3,CASSPLLDTQYF,TGTGCCAGCTCACCACTTTTAGATACGCAGTATTTT
-,TRBV6-6,-,TRBJ2-1,CATSRGGQGAFGQFF,TGTGCTACTTCCCGGGGGGGGCAGGGGGCCTTCGGGCAGTTCTTC
-,TRBV6-5,-,TRBJ2-3,CASSFDSTDTQYF,TGTGCCAGCAGTTTCGACAGCACAGATACGCAGTATTTT
-,TRBV18,-,TRBJ2-2,CASSPNRPANTGELFF,TGTGCCAGCTCACCTAACAGGCCCGCGAACACCGGGGAGCTGTTTTTT
-,TRBV19,TRBD1,TRBJ1-5,CASDRGFSSQPQHF,TGTGCCAGTGACAGGGGTTTCTCCTCGCAGCCCCAGCATTTT